These 10 T cell receptor beta chains originate from one sample sequenced in a study of blood T cell repertoires in COVID-19. TCRdb's copy holds only in-frame clones and misses some; the assay was immunoSEQ multiplex PCR. The sample lists about 76,000 clones, roughly 85% occurring once. Sequenced: peripheral blood. Receptors were obtained from a man between 60 and 75 years old with COVID-19, enrolled during active disease.

This clone was observed a handful of times. J is TRBJ2-1 and V is TRBV2; no firm D call. Trimming took off 3 bases at V and 1 base at J, with 10 bases between the two ends. The CDR3 has 15 amino acids. CDR1 and CDR2 (germline): SNHLY, FYNNEI. CDR3 nucleotide sequence: TGTGCCAGCAGTGAGAGTAGCTCATCCTACAATGAGCAGTTCTTC. Its protein product is CASSESSSSYNEQFF.

This rearrangement joins TRBV7-3 to TRBJ1-1; a possible D gene is TRBD1 (6 bases). Germline CDR1 reads SGHTA; CDR2 reads FQGTGA. V was pared by 2 bases and J by 6 bases, with 10 bases between. This CDR3 comprises 13 residues. The CDR3, as DNA: TGTGCCAGCAGCTTACAGGGGATGGCTGAAGCTTTCTTT. Translating gives CASSLQGMAEAFF.

The chain has TRBV30 and TRBJ2-1; perhaps TRBD2 as D (6 bases). Germline-derived CDR1 and CDR2 are GTSNPN and SVGIG (reference sequence). This CDR3 is 12 amino acids long. Trimming took 0 bases from V and 9 from J, leaving 9 bases between them. The CDR3 protein is CAWSVASAEQFF. In DNA form, the CDR3 reads TGTGCCTGGAGTGTGGCTAGCGCTGAGCAGTTCTTC.

The rearrangement uses TRBV19 and TRBJ2-3, with no clear D. The CDR3 sequence is 14 residues long. Germline CDR1 LNHDA, CDR2 SQIVND (reference sequence). Trimming took off 8 bases at V and 2 bases at J, with 14 bases between the two ends. The CDR3 region is CASGEDSYTDTQYF. In DNA form, the CDR3 reads TGTGCCAGTGGAGAAGATTCATACACAGATACGCAGTATTTT.

V is TRBV6-1 and J is TRBJ2-7; 9 positions agree with TRBD1. Per the germline V gene, CDR1 is MNHNS and CDR2 is SASEGT. CDR3 length equals 15 residues. After removal of 2 bases from V and 3 bases from J, the junction contained 5 bases not matched to a gene. The CDR3 spells CASSELGQGNYEQYF. In DNA form, the CDR3 reads TGTGCCAGCAGTGAATTAGGACAGGGGAACTACGAGCAGTACTTC.

The chain uses TRBV2 and TRBJ1-5; 9 nucleotides align to TRBD1. This CDR3 spans 15 amino acids. Germline V gene lookup returns CDR1 SNHLY and CDR2 FYNNEI. The trim removed 1 base at V and 4 bases at J, leaving 2 bases unmatched. The CDR3, as DNA: TGTGCCAGCAGTGAAGGTGGACAGGGGAATCAGCCCCAGCATTTT. Translated: CASSEGGQGNQPQHF. Full variable domain (outside the CDR3, taken from reference TRBV2 and TRBJ1-5): EPEVTQTPSHQVTQMGQEVILRCVPISNHLYFYWYRQILGQKVEFLVSFYNNEISEKSEIFDDQFSVERPDGSNFTLKIRSTKLEDSAMYFCASSEGGQGNQPQHFGDGTRLSIL.

As DNA, the CDR3 is TGCGCCAGCAGTCCCCGGGGGAGCTCCTACAATGAGCAGTTCTTC. Translating gives CASSPRGSSYNEQFF. The V and J genes are TRBV10-1 and TRBJ2-1; D might be TRBD2 (6 bases). This CDR3 is 15 amino acids long. From germline, CDR1 is WNHNN and CDR2 SYGVQD (reference sequence). The V end was cut by 5 bases, the J end by 0 bases, with 11 bases between.

The chain couples TRBV7-6 to TRBJ2-1; 9 nucleotides line up with TRBD1. The CDR3 runs to 15 residues. V was clipped by 5 bases and J by 10 bases; unmatched bases: 12. In germline, CDR1 is SGHVS, CDR2 FNYEAQ. Written as DNA, the CDR3 is TGTGCCAGCAGCATACGACAGGGGGGAGATAGCGAGCAGTTCTTC. It codes for CASSIRQGGDSEQFF.

The genes are TRBV7-9 and TRBJ1-1, with 8 bases fitting TRBD1. V dropped 9 bases and J dropped 1; count of bases not matched to a gene: 7. The CDR3 extends over 14 amino acids. Germline CDR1 SEHNR, CDR2 FQNEAQ (reference sequence). As DNA, the CDR3 is TGTGCCAGTTTGCCGGGACAGGAGAACACTGAAGCTTTCTTT. Translating it yields CASLPGQENTEAFF.

V gene TRBV2 combines with J gene TRBJ1-6, with TRBD1 matching over 8 bases. Losses at the gene ends were 7 bases for V and 6 bases for J; bases not matched to a gene: 2. The V gene's germline CDR1 is SNHLY and CDR2 FYNNEI. The length of the CDR3 is 13 residues. CDR3 residues: CASTGQGNSPLHF. CDR3 bases: TGTGCCAGCACCGGACAGGGTAATTCACCCCTCCACTTT.